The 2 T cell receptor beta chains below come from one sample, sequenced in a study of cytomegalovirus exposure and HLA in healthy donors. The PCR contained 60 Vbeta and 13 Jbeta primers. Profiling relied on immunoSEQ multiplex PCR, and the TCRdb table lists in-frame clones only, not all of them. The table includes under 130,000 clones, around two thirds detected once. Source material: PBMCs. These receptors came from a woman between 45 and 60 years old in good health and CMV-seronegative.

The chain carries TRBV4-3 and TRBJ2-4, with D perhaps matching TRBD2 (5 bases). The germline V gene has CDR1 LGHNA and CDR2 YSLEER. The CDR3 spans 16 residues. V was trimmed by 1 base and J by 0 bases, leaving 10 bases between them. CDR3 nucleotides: TGCGCCAGCAGCCAAGGGAGACGGGAAGCCAAAAACATTCAGTACTTC. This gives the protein CASSQGRREAKNIQYF.

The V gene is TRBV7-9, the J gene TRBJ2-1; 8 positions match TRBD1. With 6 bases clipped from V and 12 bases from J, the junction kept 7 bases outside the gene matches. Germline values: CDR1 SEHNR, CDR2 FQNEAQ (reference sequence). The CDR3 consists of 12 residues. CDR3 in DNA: TGTGCCAGCAGGGACAGGGCAGGGGTGCAGTTCTTC. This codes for CASRDRAGVQFF.